Listed below are T cell receptor beta chains from one sample, sequenced in a study of cytomegalovirus exposure and HLA in healthy donors. The method was immunoSEQ multiplex PCR; TCRdb's version includes in-frame clones alone and lacks a portion of them. The sample yields fewer than 70,000 clones, approximately 80% seen once. The material sequenced was PBMCs. The receptors were sampled from a woman in her forties in good health and CMV-seronegative. Both conserved end residues are part of each CDR3. The D gene is left open where the match is weak. Clone size is stated in some rows and not others, as once, few, many or a class when expanded.

size	D	V	J	DNA	CDR3
.	.	TRBV15	TRBJ1-3	TGTGCCACCAGCAACCCGGAGCGGGTACCTGGAAACACCATATATTTT	CATSNPERVPGNTIYF
.	.	TRBV29-1	TRBJ2-5	TGCAGCGTTGGATTGTGGGACACCAGAGGAGAGACCCAGTACTTC	CSVGLWDTRGETQYF
.	TRBD1	TRBV28	TRBJ1-5	TGTGCCAGCAGTTTCCCCACAGGGGCCGGCGGGCCCCAGCATTTT	CASSFPTGAGGPQHF
.	TRBD1	TRBV18	TRBJ1-3	TGTGCCAGCTCACCAACAGGGGACTTTTCTGGAAACACCATATATTTT	CASSPTGDFSGNTIYF
few	TRBD1	TRBV4-2	TRBJ1-4	TGTGCCAGCAGCCATGGACCGGGACAGGCCCGGGGGTCTAATGAAAAACTGTTTTTT	CASSHGPGQARGSNEKLFF
.	TRBD2	TRBV27	TRBJ2-1	TGTGCCAGCAGTTTAGGGGCTAGCGGGTCCAATGAGCAGTTCTTC	CASSLGASGSNEQFF
.	TRBD2	TRBV4-2	TRBJ2-2	TGTGCCAGCAGCCAAGGATTCACTAGCGGGAACACCGAGGAGCTGTTTTTT	CASSQGFTSGNTEELFF
.	.	TRBV4-1	TRBJ1-5	TGCGCCAGCAGTCCTCAGGGGAATAGCAATCAGCCCCAGCATTTT	CASSPQGNSNQPQHF
.	.	TRBV28	TRBJ2-2	TGTGCCAGCAGAACCGGGACTGAGTACACCGGGGAGCTGTTTTTT	CASRTGTEYTGELFF
.	.	TRBV7-2	TRBJ1-2	TGTGCCAGCAGCTTAAACAGGGCCAACCGAGGCTACACCTTC	CASSLNRANRGYTF
.	TRBD2	TRBV9	TRBJ2-2	TGTGCCAGCAGCGTAGTATCCCTAGCGGGAGCCCCCGGGGAGCTGTTTTTT	CASSVVSLAGAPGELFF
.	.	TRBV27	TRBJ2-2	TGTGCCAGCAGTCCCCTAATGGCGAACACCGGGGAGCTGTTTTTT	CASSPLMANTGELFF
.	TRBD1	TRBV5-4	TRBJ1-2	TGTGCCAGCGGGGGTGACAGGGGACACTATGGCTACACCTTC	CASGGDRGHYGYTF
once	.	TRBV7-9	TRBJ2-6	TGTGCCAGCTCCCTCCCTATCTCTGGGGCCAACGTCCTGACTTTC	CASSLPISGANVLTF
.	.	TRBV6-1	TRBJ2-3	TGTGCCAGCAGTGACGCCGGGGGCACAGATACGCAGTATTTT	CASSDAGGTDTQYF
once	.	TRBV18	TRBJ1-4	TGTGCCAGCTCAGCGGGGCTGAATGAAAAACTGTTTTTT	CASSAGLNEKLFF
once	.	TRBV9	TRBJ2-3	TGTGCCAGCAGCCTCGGAGAGCGATCAGGGGCGGATACGCAGTATTTT	CASSLGERSGADTQYF
once	.	TRBV5-8	TRBJ2-5	TGTGCCAGCAGCTTGAGGAGGGAGGTCCAGTACTTC	CASSLRREVQYF
.	.	TRBV29-1	TRBJ1-2	TGCAGCGTTTTAGAAGAGTCTAACTATGGCTACACCTTC	CSVLEESNYGYTF
.	TRBD1	TRBV28	TRBJ1-2	TGTGCCAGCAGTAGGACAGGGCCCCTTTATGGCTACACCTTC	CASSRTGPLYGYTF